The clone carrying this T cell receptor (beta chain) has a handful of counts. Its cognate antigen is unknown. Template switching added a universal primer site, and cDNA bore unique molecular identifiers. TCRdb re-analysed the 5' RACE reads in MiXCR, keeping a single row per CDR3 protein. This table has a few hundred thousand distinct CDR3 sequences, less than 20% appearing once. V was clipped by 4 bases and J by 2 bases, with 8 bases between them. This CDR3 contains 14 residues. Germline V gene sequence: CDR1 ENHRY, CDR2 SYGVKD. This sample was included in a study of identical twins. Overall study results and limits: Compared with unrelated sharing, twin-shared out-of-frame alpha sequences had more low-probability sequences. Fewer insertions were carried by abundant cord blood beta clonotypes, but none was seen in memory repertoires. Zero-insertion analyses were open to partial confounding by invariant MAIT and iNKT cells.

What was sequenced was naive T cells sorted from blood. The origin of this receptor is a man over 45 in good health. V is TRBV10-3 and J is TRBJ2-2, with a weak D call TRBD1 (6 bases). DNA for the CDR3: TGTGCCATCAGTGGACAGGATAACACCGGGGAGCTGTTTTTT. Translating it yields CAISGQDNTGELFF.